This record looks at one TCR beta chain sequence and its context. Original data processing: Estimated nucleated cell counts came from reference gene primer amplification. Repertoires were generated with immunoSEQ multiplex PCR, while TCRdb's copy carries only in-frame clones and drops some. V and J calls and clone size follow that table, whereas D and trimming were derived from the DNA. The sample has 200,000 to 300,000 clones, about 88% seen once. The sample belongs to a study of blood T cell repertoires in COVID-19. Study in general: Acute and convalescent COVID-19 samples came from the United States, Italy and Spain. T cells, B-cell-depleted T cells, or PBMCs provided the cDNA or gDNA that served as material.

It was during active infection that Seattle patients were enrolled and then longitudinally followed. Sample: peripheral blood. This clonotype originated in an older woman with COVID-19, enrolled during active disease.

This CDR3 reads CASSLGRVFYEQYF. CDR3 in DNA: TGCGCCAGCAGCTTGGGTCGGGTTTTCTACGAGCAGTACTTC. This sequence joins TRBV5-1 and TRBJ2-7; D remains ambiguous. Trimming pared 0 bases from V and 3 bases from J, leaving 10 bases between. The CDR3 contains 14 residues. Per germline, CDR1 SGHRS and CDR2 YFSETQ.